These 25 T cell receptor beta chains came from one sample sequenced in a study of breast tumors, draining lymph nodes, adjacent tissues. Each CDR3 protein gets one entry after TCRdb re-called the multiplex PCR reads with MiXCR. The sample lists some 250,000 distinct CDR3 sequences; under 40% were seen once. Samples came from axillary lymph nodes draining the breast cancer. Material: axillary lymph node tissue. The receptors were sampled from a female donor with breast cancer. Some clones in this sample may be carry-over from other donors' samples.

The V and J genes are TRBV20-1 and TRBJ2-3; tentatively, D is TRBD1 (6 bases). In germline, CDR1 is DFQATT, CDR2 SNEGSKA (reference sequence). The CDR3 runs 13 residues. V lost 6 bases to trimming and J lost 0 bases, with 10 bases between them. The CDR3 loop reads CSASQGSTDTQYF. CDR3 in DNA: TGCAGTGCGTCACAGGGTAGCACAGATACGCAGTATTTT.

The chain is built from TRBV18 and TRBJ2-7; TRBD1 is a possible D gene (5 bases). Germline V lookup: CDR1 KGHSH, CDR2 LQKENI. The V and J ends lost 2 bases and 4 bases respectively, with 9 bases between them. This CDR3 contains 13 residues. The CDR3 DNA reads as TGTGCCAGCTCACCAAAACAGGCTTACGAGCAGTACTTC. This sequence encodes CASSPKQAYEQYF.

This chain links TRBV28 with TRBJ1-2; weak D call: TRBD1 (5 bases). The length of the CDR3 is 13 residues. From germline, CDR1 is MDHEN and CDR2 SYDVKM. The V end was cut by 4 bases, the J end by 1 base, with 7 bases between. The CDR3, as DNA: TGTGCCAGCAGTTCGACAGTTAACTATGGCTACACCTTC. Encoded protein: CASSSTVNYGYTF.

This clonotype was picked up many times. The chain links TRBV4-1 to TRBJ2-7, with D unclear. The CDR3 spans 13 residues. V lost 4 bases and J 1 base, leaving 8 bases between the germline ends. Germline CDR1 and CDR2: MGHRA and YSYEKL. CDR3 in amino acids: CASSLGPSYEQYF. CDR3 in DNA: TGCGCCAGCAGCCTCGGGCCTTCCTACGAGCAGTACTTC.

CDR3 region: CASSEVNVGPNEQYF. DNA of the CDR3: TGTGCCAGCAGTGAAGTGAATGTAGGGCCCAATGAGCAGTATTTT. V gene TRBV2 combines with J gene TRBJ2-3, with no clear D. Germline values: CDR1 SNHLY, CDR2 FYNNEI. The V end lost 1 base, the J end lost 11 bases, and 19 bases lay between the germline ends. The CDR3 covers 15 residues.

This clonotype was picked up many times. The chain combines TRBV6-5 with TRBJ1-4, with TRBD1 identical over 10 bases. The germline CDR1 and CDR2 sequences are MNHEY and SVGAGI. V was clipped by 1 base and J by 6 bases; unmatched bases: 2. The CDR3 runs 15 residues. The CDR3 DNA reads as TGTGCCAGCAGTTACTTAGGGACAGGGGATGAAAAACTGTTTTTT. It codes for CASSYLGTGDEKLFF.

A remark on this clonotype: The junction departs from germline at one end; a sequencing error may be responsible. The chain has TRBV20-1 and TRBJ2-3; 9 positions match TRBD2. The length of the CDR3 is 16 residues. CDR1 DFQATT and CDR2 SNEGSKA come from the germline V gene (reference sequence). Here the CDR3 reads CSARPVQRGAPDTQYF. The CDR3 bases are TGCAGCGCTAGACCTGTGCAGCGGGGGGCACCAGATACGCAGTATTTT.

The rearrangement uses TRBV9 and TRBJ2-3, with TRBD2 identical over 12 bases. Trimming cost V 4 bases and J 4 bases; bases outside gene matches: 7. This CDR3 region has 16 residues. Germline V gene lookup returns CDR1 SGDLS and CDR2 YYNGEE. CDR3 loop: CASSTRTSGDADTQYF. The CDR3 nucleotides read TGTGCCAGCAGCACCCGGACTAGCGGGGACGCAGATACGCAGTATTTT.

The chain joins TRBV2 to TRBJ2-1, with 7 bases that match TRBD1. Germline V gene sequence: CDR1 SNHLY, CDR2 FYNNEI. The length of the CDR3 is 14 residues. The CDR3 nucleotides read TGTGCTAGACGTACCGGGACAGTCTACAATGAGCAGTTCTTC. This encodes CARRTGTVYNEQFF.

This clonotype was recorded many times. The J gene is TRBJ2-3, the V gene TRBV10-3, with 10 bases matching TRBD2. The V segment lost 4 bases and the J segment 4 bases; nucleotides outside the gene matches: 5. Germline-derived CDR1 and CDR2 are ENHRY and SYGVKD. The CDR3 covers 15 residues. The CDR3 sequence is CAISGLAGESDTQYF. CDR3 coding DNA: TGTGCCATCAGTGGTCTAGCGGGGGAATCAGATACGCAGTATTTT.

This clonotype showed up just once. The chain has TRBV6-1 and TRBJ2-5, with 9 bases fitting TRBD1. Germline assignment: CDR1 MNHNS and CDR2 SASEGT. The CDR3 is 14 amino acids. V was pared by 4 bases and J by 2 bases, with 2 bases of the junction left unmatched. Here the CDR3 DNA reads TGTGCCAGCAGTGGGGACAGGGAGCAAGAGACCCAGTACTTC. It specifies CASSGDREQETQYF.

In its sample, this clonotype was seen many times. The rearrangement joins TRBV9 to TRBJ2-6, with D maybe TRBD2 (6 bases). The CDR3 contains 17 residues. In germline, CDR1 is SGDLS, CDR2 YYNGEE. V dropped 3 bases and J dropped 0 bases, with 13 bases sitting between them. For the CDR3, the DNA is TGTGCCAGCAGCGAGTCATTAGCGGACTCTGGGGCCAACGTCCTGACTTTC. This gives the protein CASSESLADSGANVLTF.

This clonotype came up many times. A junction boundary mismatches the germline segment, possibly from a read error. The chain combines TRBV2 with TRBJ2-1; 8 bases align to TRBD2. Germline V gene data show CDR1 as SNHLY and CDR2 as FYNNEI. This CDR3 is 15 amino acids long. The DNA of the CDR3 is TGTGCCAGCAGTAAAGCGGGGGAACGATACAATGAGCAGTTCTTC. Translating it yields CASSKAGERYNEQFF.

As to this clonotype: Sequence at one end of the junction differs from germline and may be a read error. The CDR3 protein is CASSSPAGSGPQEPQYF. CDR3 coding DNA: TGTGCCAGCAGCTCACCCGCGGGTAGCGGGCCACAAGAGCCCCAGTACTTC. V and J are TRBV7-2 and TRBJ2-5; 7 bases fit TRBD2. The CDR3 runs 17 residues. Germline V gene sequence: CDR1 SGHTA, CDR2 FQGNSA.

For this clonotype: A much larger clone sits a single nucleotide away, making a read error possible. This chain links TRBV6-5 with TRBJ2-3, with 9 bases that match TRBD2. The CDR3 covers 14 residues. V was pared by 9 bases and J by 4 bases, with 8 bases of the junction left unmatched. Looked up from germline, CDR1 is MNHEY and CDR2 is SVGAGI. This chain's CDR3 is CARRGGGAPDTQYF. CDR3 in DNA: TGTGCCAGAAGGGGCGGGGGGGCTCCAGATACGCAGTATTTT.

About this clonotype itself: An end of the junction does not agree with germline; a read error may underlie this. The CDR3 DNA reads as TGCGCCAGCAGCTTAACGGCTAGCGGGATGAATGAGCAGTTCTTC. This codes for CASSLTASGMNEQFF. The chain links TRBV7-3 to TRBJ2-1; 9 bases map to TRBD2. Germline CDR1 is SGHTA and CDR2 is FQGTGA. The CDR3 length is 15 residues.

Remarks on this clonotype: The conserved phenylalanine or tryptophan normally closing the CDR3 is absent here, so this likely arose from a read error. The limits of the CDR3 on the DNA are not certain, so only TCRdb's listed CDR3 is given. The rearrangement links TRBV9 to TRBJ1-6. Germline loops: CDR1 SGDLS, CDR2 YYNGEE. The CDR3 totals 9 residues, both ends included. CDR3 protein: CASSPSAPG.

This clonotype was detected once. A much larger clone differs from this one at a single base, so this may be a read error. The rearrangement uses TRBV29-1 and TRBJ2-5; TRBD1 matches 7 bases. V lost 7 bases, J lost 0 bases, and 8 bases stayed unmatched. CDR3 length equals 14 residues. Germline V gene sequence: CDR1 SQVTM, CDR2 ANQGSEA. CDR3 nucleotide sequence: TGCAGCGCGGCGACAGGGATGTACCAAGAGACCCAGTACTTC. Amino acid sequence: CSAATGMYQETQYF.

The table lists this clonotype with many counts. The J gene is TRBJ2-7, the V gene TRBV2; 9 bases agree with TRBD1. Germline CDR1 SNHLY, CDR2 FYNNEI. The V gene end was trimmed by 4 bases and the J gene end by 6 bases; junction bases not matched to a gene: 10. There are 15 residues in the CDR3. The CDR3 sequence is CASSVVGTGLGEQYF. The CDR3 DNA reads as TGTGCCAGCAGTGTGGTCGGGACAGGGTTAGGCGAGCAGTACTTC.

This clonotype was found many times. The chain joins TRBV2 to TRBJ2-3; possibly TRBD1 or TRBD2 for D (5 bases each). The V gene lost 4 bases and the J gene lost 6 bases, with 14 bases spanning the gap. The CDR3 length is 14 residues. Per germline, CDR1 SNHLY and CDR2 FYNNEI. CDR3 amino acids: CASSGQGATDTQYF. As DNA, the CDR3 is TGTGCCAGCAGTGGGCAGGGAGCGACGGATACGCAGTATTTT.

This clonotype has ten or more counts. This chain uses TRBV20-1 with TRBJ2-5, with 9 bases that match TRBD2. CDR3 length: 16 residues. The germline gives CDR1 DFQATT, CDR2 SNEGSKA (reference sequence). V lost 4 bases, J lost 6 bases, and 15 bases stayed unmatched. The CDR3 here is CSAIDGGRAESKTQYF. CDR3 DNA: TGCAGTGCTATAGATGGCGGGAGGGCCGAATCGAAGACCCAGTACTTC.

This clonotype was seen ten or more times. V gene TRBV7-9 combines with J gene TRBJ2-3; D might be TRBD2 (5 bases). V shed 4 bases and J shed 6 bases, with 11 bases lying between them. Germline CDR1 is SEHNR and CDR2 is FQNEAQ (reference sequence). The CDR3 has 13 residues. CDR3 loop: CASSSGISDTQYF. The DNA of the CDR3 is TGTGCCAGCAGCTCCGGGATAAGTGATACGCAGTATTTT.

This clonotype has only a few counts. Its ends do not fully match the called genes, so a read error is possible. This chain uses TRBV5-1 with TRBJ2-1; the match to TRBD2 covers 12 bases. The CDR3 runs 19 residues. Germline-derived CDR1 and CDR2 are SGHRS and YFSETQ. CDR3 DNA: TGCGCCAGCAGTTTGGCGACTAGCGGGGGCCTTAACTCCTACAATGAGCAGTTCTTC. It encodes CASSLATSGGLNSYNEQFF.

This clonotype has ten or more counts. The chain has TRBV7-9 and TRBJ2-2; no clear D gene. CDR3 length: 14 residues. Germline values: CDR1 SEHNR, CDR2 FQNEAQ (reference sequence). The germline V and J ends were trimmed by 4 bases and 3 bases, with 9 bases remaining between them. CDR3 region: CASSSTEHTGELFF. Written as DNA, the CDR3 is TGTGCCAGCAGCTCAACCGAGCACACCGGGGAGCTGTTTTTT.

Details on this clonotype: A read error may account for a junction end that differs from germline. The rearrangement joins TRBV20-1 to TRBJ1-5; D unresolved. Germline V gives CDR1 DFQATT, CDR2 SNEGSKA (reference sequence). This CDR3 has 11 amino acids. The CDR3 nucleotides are TGCAGTGCTAGAGAAGGGCCGACCCAGCTTTTT. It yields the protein CSAREGPTQLF.